The 25 T cell receptor beta chains below all came from one sample that was sequenced in a study of T cell responses to AZD1222 COVID-19 vaccine. Profiled with immunoSEQ multiplex PCR; TCRdb holds only in-frame clones, not every one. Of more than 80,000 clones in the sample, around 93% were seen once. This sample comprised peripheral blood, obtained 28 days after the second AZD1222 dose. The receptor source for this set is an adult who received the AZD1222 COVID-19 vaccine.

V is TRBV25-1 and J is TRBJ2-1; D tentatively reads TRBD1 or TRBD2 (6 bases each). Germline lookup yields CDR1 MGHDK and CDR2 SYGVNS. The length of the CDR3 is 16 residues. Trimming shortened V by 3 bases and J by 5 bases, and 17 bases separated the two germline ends. The CDR3 region has the DNA TGTGCCAGCAGTGACAGTCGGGGGCGCGGCGACAATGAGCAGTTCTTC. Its translation is CASSDSRGRGDNEQFF.

The gene calls are TRBV11-2 and TRBJ1-5; unclear D gene. Germline lookup yields CDR1 SGHAT and CDR2 FQNNGV. The CDR3 consists of 13 residues. Trimming stripped 2 bases from V and 0 bases from J, with 2 bases between. The CDR3 DNA reads as TGTGCCAGCAGCTTAAATAGCAATCAGCCCCAGCATTTT. It encodes CASSLNSNQPQHF.

V is TRBV6-5 and J is TRBJ1-2, with 11 bases that match TRBD1. The CDR3 is made up of 13 amino acids. The ends lost 7 bases at V and 7 bases at J; junction bases unmatched: 5. Germline V gene sequence: CDR1 MNHEY, CDR2 SVGAGI. CDR3 in DNA: TGTGCCAGCATCGGACAGGGGGCGGGTGGCTACACCTTC. Translating it yields CASIGQGAGGYTF.

This chain connects TRBV4-1 to TRBJ2-5, with D tentatively TRBD2 (5 bases). The CDR3 covers 15 residues. Germline V lookup: CDR1 MGHRA, CDR2 YSYEKL. V was pared by 3 bases and J by 1 base, with 12 bases between. The CDR3 DNA reads TGCGCCAGCAGCCAGACAAGGACTCCCCAAGAGACCCAGTACTTC. Translated, it gives CASSQTRTPQETQYF.

The CDR3 DNA sequence: TGTGCCAGCAGCACCGGGACAGGAGTCTACGAGCAGTACTTC. Translating gives CASSTGTGVYEQYF. J is TRBJ2-7 and V is TRBV3-1 (or the pseudogene TRBV3-2); 8 bases align to TRBD1. V lost 5 bases to trimming and J lost 3 bases; unmatched junction nucleotides: 6. Germline values: CDR1 LGHDT, CDR2 YNNKEL (reference sequence). The CDR3 runs 14 residues.

The J gene is TRBJ2-1, the V gene TRBV7-2; no firm D call. Germline V gives CDR1 SGHTA, CDR2 FQGNSA. There are 16 residues in the CDR3. V shed 0 bases and J shed 6 bases, with 15 bases lying between them. The CDR3 protein is CASSLASSLDPNEQFF. As DNA, the CDR3 is TGTGCCAGCAGCTTAGCGAGCAGCCTGGATCCCAATGAGCAGTTCTTC. Full variable domain (outside the CDR3, taken from reference TRBV7-2 and TRBJ2-1): GAGVSQSPSNKVTEKGKDVELRCDPISGHTALYWYRQSLGQGLEFLIYFQGNSAPDKSGLPSDRFSAERTGGSVSTLTIQRTQQEDSAVYLCASSLASSLDPNEQFFGPGTRLTVL.

The chain couples TRBV9 to TRBJ2-3, with 10 bases aligning to TRBD2. This CDR3 is 16 amino acids long. V lost 0 bases to trimming and J lost 2 bases; unmatched junction nucleotides: 3. Germline V gives CDR1 SGDLS, CDR2 YYNGEE. The CDR3: CASSVELAGVTDTQYF. Written as DNA, the CDR3 is TGTGCCAGCAGCGTAGAGCTAGCGGGAGTCACAGATACGCAGTATTTT.

CDR3 bases: TGTGCCAGCAGTTACTCGGGGCGAGCAAACTATGGCTACACCTTC. Translating gives CASSYSGRANYGYTF. The chain carries TRBV6-2 or TRBV6-3 and TRBJ1-2; tentative D call: TRBD1 (5 bases). CDR3 length: 15 residues. CDR1 is MNHEY and CDR2 is SVGEGT in the germline V gene. V was trimmed by 0 bases and J by 2 bases, leaving 10 bases between them.

This chain joins TRBV29-1 and TRBJ1-2; D may be TRBD1 (6 bases). Deletions cut 6 bases from V and 2 bases from J, with 16 bases between. The length of the CDR3 is 14 residues. The V gene's germline CDR1 is SQVTM and CDR2 ANQGSEA. The CDR3 DNA sequence: TGCAGCGTGAACCCCTTTCAGGGGAACTATGGCTACACCTTC. It encodes CSVNPFQGNYGYTF.

The chain joins TRBV7-9 to TRBJ1-6; possible D gene TRBD1, 6 bases. The CDR3 contains 14 residues. Trimming shortened V by 6 bases and J by 8 bases, and 14 bases separated the two germline ends. The germline CDR1 and CDR2 sequences are SEHNR and FQNEAQ (reference sequence). The CDR3 sequence: CASSLQGIDSPLHF. DNA for the CDR3: TGTGCCAGCAGTTTACAGGGAATCGATTCACCCCTCCACTTT.

This chain uses TRBV28 with TRBJ1-2, with D perhaps matching TRBD1 (5 bases). CDR3 length: 13 residues. Trimming removed 6 bases from V and 8 bases from J, with 16 bases in between. Germline assignment: CDR1 MDHEN and CDR2 SYDVKM. The CDR3 reads CASSPGREKGYTF. In DNA, the CDR3 is TGTGCCAGCAGCCCGGGCAGGGAAAAAGGCTACACCTTC.

V and J are TRBV13 and TRBJ1-2, with unresolved D. The CDR3 loop spans 17 amino acids. Trimming removed 5 bases from V and 0 bases from J, with 19 bases in between. Germline V lookup: CDR1 PRHDT, CDR2 FYEKMQ (reference sequence). The CDR3 bases are TGTGCCAGCAGCCAATTCCTTGCGACAACGACTAACTATGGCTACACCTTC. It specifies CASSQFLATTTNYGYTF.

Comment on this clone: The same CDR3 also results from other DNA sequences found in this sample. This rearrangement joins TRBV5-1 to TRBJ2-2; no firm D call. This CDR3 is built from 12 residues. V dropped 4 bases and J dropped 1 base, with 2 bases sitting between them. Germline V gene data show CDR1 as SGHRS and CDR2 as YFSETQ. Written as DNA, the CDR3 is TGCGCCAGCAGCCTGAACACCGGGGAGCTGTTTTTT. Protein: CASSLNTGELFF.

The count of this clone is one. The rearrangement links TRBV7-9 to TRBJ2-7; D is ambiguous. Trimming removed 1 base from V and 2 bases from J, with 12 bases in between. The CDR3 covers 15 residues. Germline V lookup: CDR1 SEHNR, CDR2 FQNEAQ (reference sequence). This CDR3 is CASSLGVGLAYEQYF. CDR3 DNA sequence: TGTGCCAGCAGCTTAGGAGTAGGGTTAGCCTACGAGCAGTACTTC.

The CDR3 spells CASSPSTNSNQPQHF. CDR3 in DNA: TGTGCCAGCTCACCAAGCACTAATAGCAATCAGCCCCAGCATTTT. The V call is TRBV18, the J call TRBJ1-5; D remains unclear. The CDR3 consists of 15 residues. The germline V and J ends were trimmed by 2 bases and 0 bases, with 8 bases remaining between them. The germline CDR1 and CDR2 sequences are KGHSH and LQKENI.

The J gene is TRBJ2-6, the V gene TRBV28, with D maybe TRBD2 (5 bases). The length of the CDR3 is 15 residues. Germline V gene lookup returns CDR1 MDHEN and CDR2 SYDVKM. The V end lost 5 bases, the J end lost 4 bases, and 12 bases lay between the germline ends. As DNA, the CDR3 is TGTGCCAGCAGTCCTACGACTACGGGGGCCAACGTCCTGACTTTC. Encoded protein: CASSPTTTGANVLTF.

CDR3 region: CASTRLGGGTEAFF. DNA of the CDR3: TGCGCCAGCACCAGATTGGGGGGAGGCACTGAAGCTTTCTTT. The rearrangement joins TRBV5-1 to TRBJ1-1; D might be TRBD1 (5 bases). V lost 6 bases, J lost 4 bases, and 16 bases lay in between. Germline V gene data show CDR1 as SGHRS and CDR2 as YFSETQ. The CDR3 consists of 14 residues.

The J gene is TRBJ2-1, the V gene TRBV6-4; 7 positions match TRBD1. The CDR3 length is 15 residues. The V gene's germline CDR1 is MRHNA and CDR2 SNTAGT. The J segment lost 7 bases and the V segment lost 6 bases, leaving 12 bases of the junction unmatched. Written as DNA, the CDR3 is TGTGCCAGCAGCCCCGGACAGGTCAATCGGAATGAGCAGTTCTTC. This encodes CASSPGQVNRNEQFF.

To note about this clone: The junction departs from the called germline gene at one end, perhaps through a read error. The chain has TRBV2 and TRBJ2-1; D assignment may be TRBD1 or TRBD2 (5 bases each). The CDR3 consists of 11 residues. Germline assignment: CDR1 SNHLY and CDR2 FYNNEI. CDR3 residues: CASSEVGPELF. CDR3 sequence (DNA): TGTGCCAGCAGTGAAGTGGGACCCGAACTCTTC.

This clone was seen just once. The chain couples TRBV7-2 to TRBJ2-7; 14 bases match TRBD2. CDR3 length equals 16 residues. Germline V gives CDR1 SGHTA, CDR2 FQGNSA. The V segment lost 5 bases and the J segment 0 bases; nucleotides outside the gene matches: 3. CDR3 bases: TGTGCCAGCAGCCCCGGGACTAGCGGGGGCTCCTACGAGCAGTACTTC. Protein product: CASSPGTSGGSYEQYF.

This sequence joins TRBV25-1 and TRBJ1-2, with a tentative D call TRBD1 (5 bases). Looked up from germline, CDR1 is MGHDK and CDR2 is SYGVNS. Trimming cost V 7 bases and J 2 bases, with 14 bases left between them. The CDR3 length is 14 residues. The CDR3: CASTLSTANYGYTF. DNA for the CDR3: TGTGCCAGCACCCTTTCGACAGCCAACTATGGCTACACCTTC.

The chain is built from TRBV5-1 and TRBJ1-1, with D possibly being TRBD1 (6 bases). The CDR3 runs 15 residues. Germline CDR1 is SGHRS and CDR2 is YFSETQ. V was trimmed by 3 bases and J by 1 base, leaving 13 bases between them. The CDR3 DNA reads as TGCGCCAGCAGCTCACGGACAGAGACGAACACTGAAGCTTTCTTT. Residues: CASSSRTETNTEAFF.

The chain combines TRBV2 with TRBJ1-4; 7 positions match TRBD1. CDR1 is SNHLY and CDR2 is FYNNEI in the germline V gene. CDR3 length: 13 amino acids. The J segment lost 11 bases and the V segment lost 5 bases, leaving 8 bases of the junction unmatched. The CDR3 DNA follows: TGTGCCAGCAGTCAGGACCGACAGGGCAAACTGTTTTTT. It encodes CASSQDRQGKLFF.

This clone was seen more than once but under ten times. Written as DNA, the CDR3 is TGCGCCAGCAGCCAAGATATCCTGTTGAGAGGGGACGATGAAAAACTGTTTTTT. Protein sequence: CASSQDILLRGDDEKLFF. V usage is TRBV4-3 and J usage is TRBJ1-4, with D perhaps TRBD1 (5 bases). CDR3 length equals 18 residues. Germline assignment: CDR1 LGHNA and CDR2 YSLEER. The V gene lost 0 bases and the J gene lost 6 bases, with 20 bases spanning the gap.

The CDR3 region is CASSQVGDTGDEKLFF. The CDR3 coding sequence is TGTGCCAGCAGCCAAGTGGGCGATACAGGTGATGAAAAACTGTTTTTT. The chain is built from TRBV14 and TRBJ1-4, with D maybe TRBD1 (5 bases). With 1 base removed from V and 6 bases from J, the gap between germline ends came to 15 bases. CDR1 and CDR2 from the germline V gene are SGHDN and FVKESK. The CDR3 spans 16 residues.